Following are 12 T cell receptor beta chains from one sample sequenced in a study of technical replicates of blood from several donors. Assay used: immunoSEQ multiplex PCR; TCRdb lists only in-frame clones, some missing. The table lists about 66,000 clones, roughly 88% of them singletons, with 3.5% to 5% in the top ten. The material sequenced was PBMCs. The receptors come from a human donor in good health. Some clones in this sample may be carry-over from other donors' samples.

V usage is TRBV7-2 and J usage is TRBJ1-5; D may be TRBD1 (5 bases). Germline CDR1 and CDR2: SGHTA and FQGNSA. The V end was cut by 0 bases, the J end by 3 bases, with 15 bases between. This CDR3 spans 17 amino acids. This CDR3 reads CASSLAPRATINQPQHF. In nucleotides, the CDR3 is TGTGCCAGCAGCTTAGCCCCCAGGGCTACTATCAATCAGCCCCAGCATTTT.

The chain joins TRBV7-2 to TRBJ2-5; 12 nucleotides line up with TRBD2. From germline, CDR1 is SGHTA and CDR2 FQGNSA. With 5 bases clipped from V and 2 bases from J, the junction kept 3 bases outside the gene matches. The CDR3 runs 15 residues. CDR3 nucleotide sequence: TGTGCCAGCAGCCATGGACTAGCGGGGCAAGAGACCCAGTACTTC. It specifies CASSHGLAGQETQYF.

The V gene is TRBV7-2, the J gene TRBJ1-2; D perhaps matches TRBD1 (6 bases). V shed 0 bases and J shed 5 bases, with 10 bases lying between them. The CDR3 length is 14 residues. Germline lookup yields CDR1 SGHTA and CDR2 FQGNSA. The CDR3 DNA sequence: TGTGCCAGCAGCTTAGCCACAGGGTGGTATGGCTACACCTTC. Translating gives CASSLATGWYGYTF.

This chain connects TRBV7-3 to TRBJ1-1, with D unresolved. The ends were cut back, 3 bases at V and 3 bases at J, with 8 bases in the middle. The germline V gene has CDR1 SGHTA and CDR2 FQGTGA. The CDR3 runs 13 residues. CDR3 in amino acids: CASSFSRDTEAFF. The CDR3 nucleotides read TGTGCCAGCAGCTTTTCCCGAGACACTGAAGCTTTCTTT.

The V gene is TRBV5-1, the J gene TRBJ2-5, with a tentative D call TRBD1 (5 bases). V was cut by 1 base and J by 1 base, with 11 bases left in between. The CDR3 loop spans 15 amino acids. Germline loops: CDR1 SGHRS, CDR2 YFSETQ. Here the CDR3 DNA reads TGCGCCAGCAGCTTGATGACAGCTTCCCAAGAGACCCAGTACTTC. Translated, it gives CASSLMTASQETQYF.

The chain recombines TRBV7-7 with TRBJ2-1; tentatively, D is TRBD2 (5 bases). Germline V gene data show CDR1 as SSHAT and CDR2 as FNYEAQ (reference sequence). The CDR3 has 15 residues. V was trimmed by 5 bases and J by 9 bases, leaving 20 bases between them. The CDR3 sequence is CASSEARGPAVEQFF. The CDR3 nucleotides are TGTGCCAGCAGCGAGGCCCGGGGTCCGGCGGTTGAGCAGTTCTTC.

This sequence joins TRBV4-3 and TRBJ2-1, with 10 bases matching TRBD2. V shed 0 bases and J 5 bases; nucleotides not matched to a gene: 7. The CDR3 extends over 17 amino acids. Looked up from germline, CDR1 is LGHNA and CDR2 is YSLEER. CDR3 nucleotide sequence: TGCGCCAGCAGCCAAGATTGGGCTAGCGGGAGAGACAATGAGCAGTTCTTC. It encodes CASSQDWASGRDNEQFF.

The chain uses TRBV10-3 and TRBJ2-7, with TRBD1 matching over 11 bases. Germline V lookup: CDR1 ENHRY, CDR2 SYGVKD. This CDR3 contains 13 residues. Germline trimming cut 2 bases from V and 6 bases from J; bases unmatched to any gene: 0. Here the CDR3 DNA reads TGTGCCATCAGTGAGGGGACAGGGGGCGAGCAGTACTTC. Translated: CAISEGTGGEQYF.

For the CDR3, the DNA is TGTGCCATCAGGACGACACTTAGCACAGATACGCAGTATTTT. Translation: CAIRTTLSTDTQYF. The V call is TRBV10-3, the J call TRBJ2-3; no definite D call. V was clipped by 6 bases and J by 0 bases, with 10 bases between them. Germline CDR1 ENHRY, CDR2 SYGVKD. This CDR3 contains 14 residues.

The genes are TRBV29-1 and TRBJ2-7; D remains ambiguous. CDR3 length: 13 residues. Trimming cost V 4 bases and J 6 bases, with 16 bases left between them. The germline V gene encodes CDR1 SQVTM and CDR2 ANQGSEA. In DNA form, the CDR3 reads TGCAGCGTTGGGAGTCCAACCTCGGGCGAGCAGTACTTC. This translates into CSVGSPTSGEQYF.

The chain links TRBV30 to TRBJ1-2, with 8 bases fitting TRBD1. CDR1 is GTSNPN and CDR2 is SVGIG in the germline V gene (reference sequence). The J segment lost 7 bases and the V segment lost 2 bases, leaving 9 bases of the junction unmatched. This CDR3 is built from 14 residues. The CDR3 protein is CAWSTGQGRAGYTF. CDR3 nucleotide sequence: TGTGCCTGGAGTACCGGACAGGGACGGGCTGGCTACACCTTC.

The V and J genes are TRBV30 and TRBJ2-2; TRBD2 might be the D (6 bases). The V gene's germline CDR1 is GTSNPN and CDR2 SVGIG (reference sequence). This CDR3 has 13 amino acids. The V end was cut by 2 bases, the J end by 7 bases, with 11 bases between. The CDR3 DNA follows: TGTGCCTGGAGTCCCGCGGGAATCGGGGAGCTGTTTTTT. This gives the protein CAWSPAGIGELFF.